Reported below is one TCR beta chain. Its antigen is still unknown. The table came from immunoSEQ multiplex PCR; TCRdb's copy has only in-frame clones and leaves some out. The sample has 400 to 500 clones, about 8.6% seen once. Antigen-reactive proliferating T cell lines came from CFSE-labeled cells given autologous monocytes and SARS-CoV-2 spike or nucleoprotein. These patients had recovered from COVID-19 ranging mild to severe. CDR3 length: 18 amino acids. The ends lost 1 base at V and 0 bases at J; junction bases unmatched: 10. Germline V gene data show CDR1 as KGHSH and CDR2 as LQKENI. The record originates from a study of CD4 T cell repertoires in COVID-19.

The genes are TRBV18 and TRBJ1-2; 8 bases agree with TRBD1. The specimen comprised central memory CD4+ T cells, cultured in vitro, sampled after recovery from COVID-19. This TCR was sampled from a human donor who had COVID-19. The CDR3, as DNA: TGTGCCAGCTCACCACGAAGGCAGGGGGCGTCCCCTAACTATGGCTACACCTTC. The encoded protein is CASSPRRQGASPNYGYTF.